The rows below give T cell receptor beta chains drawn from one sample of a study of memory CD4+ T cells and cytomegalovirus serostatus. TCRdb's copy holds only in-frame clones and misses some; the assay was immunoSEQ multiplex PCR. The data hold about 96,000 clones, with about four fifths observed a single time. The sequencing sample was made of memory CD4+ T cells from blood. The receptors were sampled from an adult in good health and CMV-seropositive. The CDR3 runs from the conserved cysteine through the conserved F or W. A D gene is named only where the DNA matches it firmly. Size is omitted from some rows. Given values are once, few, many or a class for expanded clones.

V	J	D	size	DNA	CDR3
TRBV5-1	TRBJ2-3	TRBD2	once	TGCGCCAGCAGCTTGGGGAGACTAGCGGGAGTCCCAGATACGCAGTATTTT	CASSLGRLAGVPDTQYF
TRBV2	TRBJ2-7	TRBD1	NA	TGTGCCAGCAGTGAAGGACAGGGTTCAATTTGGGGCGAGCAGTACTTC	CASSEGQGSIWGEQYF
TRBV28	TRBJ1-2	NA	NA	TGTGCCAGCAGTCCTTCAGGGCTGGCAGTAAACTATGGCTACACCTTC	CASSPSGLAVNYGYTF
TRBV2	TRBJ2-2	TRBD1	NA	TGTGCCAGCAGCAGGACAGGGGGGGCCGGGGAGCTGTTTTTT	CASSRTGGAGELFF
TRBV5-1	TRBJ2-1	TRBD1	NA	TGCGCCAGCAGCTTTGGGACAGGGGGCAATGAGCAGTTCTTC	CASSFGTGGNEQFF
TRBV30	TRBJ2-7	NA	NA	TGTGCCTGGAACATACAGGGCGTTGGGGAGCAGTACTTC	CAWNIQGVGEQYF
TRBV6-5	TRBJ1-2	NA	NA	TGTGCCAGCAGTTACGCGGGGGCTGGTCGGGAAGGCTACACCTTC	CASSYAGAGREGYTF
TRBV19	TRBJ2-1	NA	few	TGTGCCAGTATGGGACCACTCAATGAGCAGTTCTTC	CASMGPLNEQFF
TRBV5-1	TRBJ1-4	NA	NA	TGCGCCAGCAGCTTGGGGGCCGGGGCGGCTAATGAAAAACTGTTTTTT	CASSLGAGAANEKLFF
TRBV6-1	TRBJ1-1	NA	NA	TGTGCCAGCAGTGGGACACTCCCGGGCACTGAAGCTTTCTTT	CASSGTLPGTEAFF
TRBV7-8	TRBJ2-3	TRBD1	NA	TGTGCCAGCAGCTCTGGGCTGGGACAGGGCGGCACAGATACGCAGTATTTT	CASSSGLGQGGTDTQYF
TRBV2	TRBJ2-5	NA	few	TGTGCCAGCAGTGGAGCGAAGGGGGGGGAGACCCAGTACTTC	CASSGAKGGETQYF
TRBV6-1	TRBJ1-2	TRBD1	NA	TGTGCCAGCAGTGTTGAGACAGGGCCCTTCGGCTACACCTTC	CASSVETGPFGYTF
TRBV4-2	TRBJ2-5	NA	NA	TGTGCCAGCAGCGTAGGGGCTTTGGACAGAGGTGAGACCCAGTACTTC	CASSVGALDRGETQYF
TRBV7-8	TRBJ2-7	TRBD2	NA	TGTGCCAGCACCGGATCTAGCGGTTCTATACGCTACGAGCAGTACTTC	CASTGSSGSIRYEQYF
TRBV11-3	TRBJ2-7	NA	NA	TGTGCCAGCAGCTTAGGGGCAGGGTACGAGCAGTACTTC	CASSLGAGYEQYF
TRBV5-1	TRBJ2-7	NA	NA	TGCGCCAGCAGCTTGGTACAGGGCGATTTCTACGAGCAGTACTTC	CASSLVQGDFYEQYF
TRBV28	TRBJ1-4	NA	NA	TGTGCCAGCAGTTTATCTGGGGCGGGGACTAATGAAAAACTGTTTTTT	CASSLSGAGTNEKLFF
TRBV27	TRBJ2-1	TRBD2	NA	TGTGCCAGCAGTAAGGGACTAGCGGAGAATGAGCAGTTCTTC	CASSKGLAENEQFF
TRBV27	TRBJ1-1	NA	NA	TGTGCCAGCAGTTTATTCGTCAACTCGAACACTGAAGCTTTCTTT	CASSLFVNSNTEAFF
TRBV2	TRBJ2-3	TRBD2	NA	TGTGCCAGCAGTGGATGGACTAGCGGGGAAACAACCGGGACAGATACGCAGTATTTT	CASSGWTSGETTGTDTQYF
TRBV9	TRBJ2-5	TRBD2	few	TGTGCCAGCAGCGCATTACTAGCGGGAGGGATAGAGACCCAGTACTTC	CASSALLAGGIETQYF